The clone carrying this TCR beta chain was seen once. Only in-frame clones appear in the TCRdb table, and some are missing; sequencing was by immunoSEQ multiplex PCR. The data contain more than 300,000 clones, 90% of them singletons. The data derive from a study of blood T cell repertoires in COVID-19. V shed 3 bases and J 8 bases; nucleotides not matched to a gene: 2. The CDR3 consists of 12 residues. The sample consisted of peripheral blood. V gene TRBV12-3 or TRBV12-4 combines with J gene TRBJ1-2, with 8 bases aligning to TRBD1. The TCR was taken from a middle-aged woman with COVID-19, enrolled during active disease. The CDR3 DNA follows: TGTGCCAGCAGTTTGACAGGGGACGGCTACACCTTC. This translates into CASSLTGDGYTF.